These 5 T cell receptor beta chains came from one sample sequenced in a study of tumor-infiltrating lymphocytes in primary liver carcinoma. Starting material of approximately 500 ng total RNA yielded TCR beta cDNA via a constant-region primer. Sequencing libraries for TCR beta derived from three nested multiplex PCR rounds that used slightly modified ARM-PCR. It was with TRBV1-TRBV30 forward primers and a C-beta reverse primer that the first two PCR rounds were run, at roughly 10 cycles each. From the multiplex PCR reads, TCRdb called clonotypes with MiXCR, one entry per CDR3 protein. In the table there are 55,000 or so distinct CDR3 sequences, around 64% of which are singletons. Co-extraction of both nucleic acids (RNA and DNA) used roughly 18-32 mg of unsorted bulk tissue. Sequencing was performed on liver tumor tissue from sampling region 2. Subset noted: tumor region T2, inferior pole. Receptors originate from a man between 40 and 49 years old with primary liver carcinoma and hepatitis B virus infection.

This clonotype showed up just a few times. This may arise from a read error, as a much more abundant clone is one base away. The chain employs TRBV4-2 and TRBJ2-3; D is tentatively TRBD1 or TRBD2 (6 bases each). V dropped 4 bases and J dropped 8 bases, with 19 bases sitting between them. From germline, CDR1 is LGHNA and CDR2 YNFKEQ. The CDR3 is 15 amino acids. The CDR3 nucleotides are TGTGCCAGCAGCCTTGAGGGGGGAGGAGGAGGTACGCAGTATTTT. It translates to CASSLEGGGGGTQYF.

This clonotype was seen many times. CDR3 in amino acids: CAISETPLPGDADTQYF. CDR3 nucleotide sequence: TGTGCCATCAGTGAGACCCCACTACCGGGAGATGCAGATACGCAGTATTTT. The chain joins TRBV10-3 to TRBJ2-3; a possible D gene is TRBD2 (6 bases). V was pared by 2 bases and J by 4 bases, with 19 bases between. Germline-derived CDR1 and CDR2 are ENHRY and SYGVKD. The CDR3 runs 17 residues.

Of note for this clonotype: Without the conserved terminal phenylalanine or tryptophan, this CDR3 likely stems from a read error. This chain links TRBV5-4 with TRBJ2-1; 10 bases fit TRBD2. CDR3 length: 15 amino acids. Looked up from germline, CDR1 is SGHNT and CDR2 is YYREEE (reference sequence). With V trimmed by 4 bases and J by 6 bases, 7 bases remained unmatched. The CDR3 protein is CASSTGLARANEQFL. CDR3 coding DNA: TGTGCCAGCAGCACGGGACTAGCGAGAGCCAATGAGCAGTTCTTA.

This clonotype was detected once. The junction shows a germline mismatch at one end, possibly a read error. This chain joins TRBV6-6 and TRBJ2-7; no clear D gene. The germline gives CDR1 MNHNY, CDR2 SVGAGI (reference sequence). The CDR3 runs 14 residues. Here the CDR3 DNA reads TGTGCCAGCAGAAACAGCCTTCTAACCTACAAGCAGTGCTTC. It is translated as CASRNSLLTYKQCF.

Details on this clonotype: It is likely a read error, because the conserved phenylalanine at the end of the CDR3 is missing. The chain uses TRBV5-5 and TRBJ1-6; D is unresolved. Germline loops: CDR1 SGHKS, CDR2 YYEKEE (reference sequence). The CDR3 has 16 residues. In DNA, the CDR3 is TGTGCCAACAGCTTGAGGATTAACTCCTATAATTCACCCCTCCACATT. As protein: CANSLRINSYNSPLHI.